Following are 10 T cell receptor beta chains from one sample sequenced in a study of T cells after yellow fever vaccination. Using its own MiXCR run on the 5' RACE reads, TCRdb lists one record per CDR3 protein. The table lists 450,000 to 600,000 distinct CDR3 sequences, around an eighth of them singletons. The input for sequencing was PBMCs, taken on the day of the yellow fever booster vaccination. The receptors were sampled from a young man who received the YFV17D yellow fever vaccine.

This chain connects TRBV7-8 to TRBJ2-1, with 7 nucleotides matching TRBD2. The germline V gene encodes CDR1 SGHVS and CDR2 FQNEAQ. The CDR3 covers 16 residues. The ends lost 4 bases at V and 3 bases at J; junction bases unmatched: 9. CDR3 DNA sequence: TGTGCCAGCAGCTCCCAAGCGGGAACGATCTACAATGAGCAGTTCTTC. Amino acids: CASSSQAGTIYNEQFF. The variable domain in full, completed from reference TRBV7-8 and TRBJ2-1, reads GAGVSQSPRYKVAKRGQDVALRCDPISGHVSLFWYQQALGQGPEFLTYFQNEAQLDKSGLPSDRFFAERPEGSVSTLKIQRTQQEDSAVYLCASSSQAGTIYNEQFFGPGTRLTVL.

The CDR3 nucleotides are TGCGCCAGCAGCCAATTATCCGGAGCGGGAGGGCGGGGCGGGGAGCTGTTTTTT. Translation gives CASSQLSGAGGRGGELFF. The chain is built from TRBV4-3 and TRBJ2-2; 10 nucleotides line up with TRBD2. Trimming at V came to 2 bases and at J to 7 bases, leaving 13 bases not matched to a gene. The CDR3 runs 18 residues. In germline, CDR1 is LGHNA, CDR2 YSLEER.

This chain links TRBV7-8 with TRBJ1-4, with D unclear. Germline V gene data show CDR1 as SGHVS and CDR2 as FQNEAQ. The CDR3 length is 16 residues. V gave up 4 bases and J gave up 8 bases, with 20 bases separating them. The CDR3 DNA reads as TGTGCCAGCAGCTCGTTGGGCGGGCCTACGAGAGAAAAACTGTTTTTT. It codes for CASSSLGGPTREKLFF.

This chain links TRBV29-1 with TRBJ2-1, with 16 bases lining up with TRBD2. The CDR3 length is 18 residues. CDR1 SQVTM and CDR2 ANQGSEA come from the germline V gene. After removal of 6 bases from V and 3 bases from J, the junction contained 11 bases not matched to a gene. DNA of the CDR3: TGCAGCGTGCGCGTCCCGGGACTAGCGGGGGGGATCTACAATGAGCAGTTCTTC. This codes for CSVRVPGLAGGIYNEQFF.

The rearrangement uses TRBV18 and TRBJ2-7, with 7 bases fitting TRBD1. Per germline, CDR1 KGHSH and CDR2 LQKENI. The CDR3 has 15 amino acids. V gave up 6 bases and J gave up 0 bases; unmatched junction bases: 8. Written as DNA, the CDR3 is TGTGCCAGCTCGGGCATCGGGACAGCCTCCTACGAGCAGTACTTC. Translating gives CASSGIGTASYEQYF.

The chain combines TRBV20-1 with TRBJ2-5, with D uncertain. The CDR3 spans 13 residues. Germline V CDR1 and CDR2: DFQATT, SNEGSKA (reference sequence). V shed 6 bases and J shed 2 bases, with 13 bases lying between them. The CDR3 protein is CSAYPGPQETQYF. CDR3 coding DNA: TGCAGTGCCTACCCCGGGCCACAAGAGACCCAGTACTTC.

This CDR3 is CASSVVGSQGGEQFF. The CDR3, as DNA: TGTGCCAGCAGCGTAGTCGGCTCACAGGGGGGCGAGCAGTTCTTC. The chain combines TRBV9 with TRBJ2-1; 8 nucleotides line up with TRBD1. Germline assignment: CDR1 SGDLS and CDR2 YYNGEE. The CDR3 loop spans 15 amino acids. Trimming cost V 0 bases and J 10 bases; bases outside gene matches: 9.

This clonotype came up many times. This chain uses TRBV5-1 with TRBJ2-1; a possible D gene is TRBD1 (5 bases). Germline V gene lookup returns CDR1 SGHRS and CDR2 YFSETQ. The V and J ends lost 4 bases and 5 bases respectively, with 13 bases between them. The CDR3 totals 14 residues. For the CDR3, the DNA is TGCGCCAGCAGCCAAGACAGTTATGACAATGAGCAGTTCTTC. This sequence encodes CASSQDSYDNEQFF.

Many counts were recorded for this clonotype. The J gene is TRBJ1-6, the V gene TRBV10-3; D may be TRBD1 (5 bases). With 0 bases removed from V and 9 bases from J, the gap between germline ends came to 21 bases. This CDR3 contains 18 residues. CDR1 ENHRY and CDR2 SYGVKD come from the germline V gene. CDR3 loop: CAISESAGSLGIGSPLHF. DNA for the CDR3: TGTGCCATCAGTGAGTCGGCAGGGAGTCTGGGTATAGGTTCACCCCTCCACTTT.

V gene TRBV29-1 combines with J gene TRBJ2-7, with D uncertain. V was pared by 5 bases and J by 0 bases, with 14 bases between. The CDR3 has 14 amino acids. The germline CDR1 and CDR2 sequences are SQVTM and ANQGSEA. The CDR3 sequence is CSVLENVGSYEQYF. The CDR3 nucleotides read TGCAGCGTTCTGGAGAATGTGGGCTCCTACGAGCAGTACTTC.